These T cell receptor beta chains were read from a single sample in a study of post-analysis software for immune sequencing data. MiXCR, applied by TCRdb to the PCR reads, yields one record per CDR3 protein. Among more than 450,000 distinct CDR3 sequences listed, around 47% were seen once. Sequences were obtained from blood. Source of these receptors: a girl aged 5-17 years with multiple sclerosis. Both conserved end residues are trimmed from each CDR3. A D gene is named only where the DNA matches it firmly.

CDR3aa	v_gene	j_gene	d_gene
ASSHPTSLAGLSFRTDTQY	TRBV12-3/TRBV12-4	TRBJ2-3	TRBD2
ASSYAGGENIQY	TRBV6-6	TRBJ2-4	TRBD2
ASRRGKSSYNSPLH	TRBV7-6	TRBJ1-6	-
ASSPTAQGGETQY	TRBV7-6	TRBJ2-5	-
ASSSGTVSYNEQF	TRBV5-6	TRBJ2-1	-
ASSITGGTNSPLH	TRBV5-1	TRBJ1-6	TRBD1
ATSDPGRSGANVLT	TRBV24-1	TRBJ2-6	-
ASSFRQGRDNEQV	TRBV14	TRBJ2-1	TRBD1
ATSDLQGPGPSTDTQY	TRBV24-1	TRBJ2-3	-
ASSLGTGVGSGETQY	TRBV5-1	-	-
SVRSGGQY	TRBV29-1	TRBJ2-5	-
SAKAGTADTQY	TRBV20-1	TRBJ2-3	-
SVGLGQGSYEQY	TRBV29-1	TRBJ2-7	TRBD1
ASSNLAGGRYNEQF	TRBV2	TRBJ2-1	TRBD2
ASSDPAGLNTEAF	TRBV25-1	TRBJ1-1	-
ASITTGGNEQY	TRBV6-5	TRBJ2-7	TRBD1
ASSFRGKWDEQY	TRBV5-1	-	-
ASSFTGSYNEQF	TRBV7-2	TRBJ2-1	-
SAMGLAGVRPRADTQY	TRBV20-1	TRBJ2-3	TRBD2
SVSRQRDTEAF	TRBV29-1	TRBJ1-1	-
SAAGTGGWEQY	TRBV20-1	TRBJ2-7	TRBD1
ASTDRGPGYGNEQF	TRBV7-2	TRBJ2-1	TRBD1
ASRSPGRDRVKNIQY	TRBV11-2	TRBJ2-4	TRBD1
SVEGPDSTYEQY	TRBV29-1	TRBJ2-7	-
SARAAGKQETQY	TRBV20-1	TRBJ2-5	-
ASSQTRVRNTEAF	TRBV4-1	TRBJ1-1	-
ASGLAGKDTQY	TRBV12-3/TRBV12-4	TRBJ2-3	TRBD2
ASSKTTSGLTDTQY	TRBV7-9	TRBJ2-3	TRBD2
ASSRGVPDEAF	TRBV13	TRBJ1-1	-
ASSLSSGSTDTQY	TRBV7-9	TRBJ2-3	TRBD2
ASSLGQNPSYEQY	TRBV7-9	TRBJ2-7	-
ASSLGLADQETQY	TRBV5-1	TRBJ2-5	TRBD2
ASSPAFSLYGQY	TRBV6-6	TRBJ2-3	-
ATSRGGTSGGSYEQY	TRBV15	TRBJ2-7	TRBD2
SASLPLGLALDETQY	TRBV20-1	TRBJ2-5	-
ASSGGDRSLTEAF	TRBV5-1	TRBJ1-1	TRBD1
ASSSFGSRDNEQF	TRBV12-3/TRBV12-4	TRBJ2-1	-
ATQLAGANVLT	TRBV10-3	TRBJ2-6	-
ASKRSGESSYEQY	TRBV6-2/TRBV6-3	TRBJ2-7	-
ASRGRQGTSYEQY	TRBV7-9	TRBJ2-7	TRBD1
ASSPRSGRAWSDTQY	TRBV7-2	TRBJ2-3	TRBD2
AWRLRLAGADTQY	TRBV30	TRBJ2-3	TRBD2
ASSGLSDGYTDTQY	TRBV2	TRBJ2-3	-
SATGTANYGYT	TRBV20-1	TRBJ1-2	TRBD1
ASRGQPYEQY	TRBV27	TRBJ2-7	TRBD1
ASSVTGGHEQY	TRBV6-1	-	TRBD1
ASSLVVETMWNEQF	TRBV7-2	TRBJ2-1	-
ASSGRETQY	TRBV3-1	TRBJ2-5	-
ATSDLWPLAKNIQY	TRBV24-1	TRBJ2-4	-
ASSFVAATNEKRF	TRBV7-2	TRBJ1-4	-
ASSSGIKTSTDTQY	TRBV5-1	TRBJ2-3	-
SVGGGNTRELF	TRBV29-1	TRBJ2-2	-
SVETGDQETQY	TRBV29-1	TRBJ2-5	-
ASSPRGPNGYT	TRBV12-3/TRBV12-4	TRBJ1-2	TRBD1
ASSYSDWGGGEQF	TRBV6-5	TRBJ2-1	-
ASSLEGHTSQQF	TRBV7-6	TRBJ2-1	-
ASSFAPSGWRNEQF	TRBV12-3/TRBV12-4	TRBJ2-1	TRBD2
ASSQSQTYEQY	TRBV4-1	TRBJ2-7	-